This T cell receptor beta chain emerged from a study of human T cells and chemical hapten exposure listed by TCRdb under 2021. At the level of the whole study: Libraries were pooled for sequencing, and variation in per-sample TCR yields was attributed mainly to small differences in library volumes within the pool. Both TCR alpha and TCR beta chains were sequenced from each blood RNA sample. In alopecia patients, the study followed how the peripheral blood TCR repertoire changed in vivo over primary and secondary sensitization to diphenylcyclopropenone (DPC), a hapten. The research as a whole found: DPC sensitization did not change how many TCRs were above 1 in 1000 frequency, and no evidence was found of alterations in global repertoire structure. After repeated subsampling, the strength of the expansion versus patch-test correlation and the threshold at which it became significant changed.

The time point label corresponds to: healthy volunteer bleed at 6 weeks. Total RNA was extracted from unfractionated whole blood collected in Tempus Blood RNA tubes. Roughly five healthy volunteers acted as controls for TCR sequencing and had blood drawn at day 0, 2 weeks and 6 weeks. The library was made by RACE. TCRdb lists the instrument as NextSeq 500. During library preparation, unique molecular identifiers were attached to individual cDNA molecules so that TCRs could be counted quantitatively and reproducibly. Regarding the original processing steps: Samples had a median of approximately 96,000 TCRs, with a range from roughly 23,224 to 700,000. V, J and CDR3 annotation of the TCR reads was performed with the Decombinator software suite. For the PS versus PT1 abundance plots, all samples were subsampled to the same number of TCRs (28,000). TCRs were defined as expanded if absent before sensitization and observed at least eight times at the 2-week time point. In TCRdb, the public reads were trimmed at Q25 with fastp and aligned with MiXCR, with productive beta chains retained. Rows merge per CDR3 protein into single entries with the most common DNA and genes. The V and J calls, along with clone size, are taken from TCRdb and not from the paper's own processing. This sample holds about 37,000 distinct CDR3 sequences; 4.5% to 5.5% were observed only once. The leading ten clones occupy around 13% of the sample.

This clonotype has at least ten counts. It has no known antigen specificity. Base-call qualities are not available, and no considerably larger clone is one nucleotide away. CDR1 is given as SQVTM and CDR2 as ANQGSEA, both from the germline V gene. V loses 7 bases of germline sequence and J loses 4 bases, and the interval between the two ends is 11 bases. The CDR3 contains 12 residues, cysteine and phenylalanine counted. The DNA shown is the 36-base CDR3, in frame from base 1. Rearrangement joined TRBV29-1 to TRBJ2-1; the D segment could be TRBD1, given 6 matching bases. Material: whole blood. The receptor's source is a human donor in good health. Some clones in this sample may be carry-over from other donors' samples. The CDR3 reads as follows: CSAGTKYNEQFF. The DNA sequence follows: TGCAGCGCCGGGACAAAATACAATGAGCAGTTCTTC.